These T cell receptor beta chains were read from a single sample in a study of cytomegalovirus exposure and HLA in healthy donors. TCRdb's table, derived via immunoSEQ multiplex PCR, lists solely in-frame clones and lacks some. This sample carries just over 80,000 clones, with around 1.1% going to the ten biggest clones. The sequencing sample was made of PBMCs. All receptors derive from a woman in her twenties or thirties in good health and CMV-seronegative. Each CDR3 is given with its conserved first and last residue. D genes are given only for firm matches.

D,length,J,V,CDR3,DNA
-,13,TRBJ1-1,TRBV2,CASSPTENTEAFF,TGTGCCAGCAGTCCGACAGAGAACACTGAAGCTTTCTTT
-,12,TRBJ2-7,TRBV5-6,CASSLGESEQYF,TGTGCCAGCAGCTTGGGGGAGAGCGAGCAGTACTTC
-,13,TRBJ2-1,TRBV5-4,CASSVAAGNEQFF,TGTGCCAGCAGCGTAGCAGCTGGGAATGAGCAGTTCTTC
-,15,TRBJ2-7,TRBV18,CASSPRGTSLGEQYF,TGTGCCAGCTCACCTAGGGGGACCAGCCTGGGGGAGCAGTACTTC
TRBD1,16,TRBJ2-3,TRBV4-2,CASSQDKGQGLDTQYF,TGTGCCAGCAGCCAAGATAAGGGACAGGGCCTAGATACGCAGTATTTT
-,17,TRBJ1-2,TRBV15,CATSRDFITGLGSGYTF,TGTGCCACCAGCAGAGATTTTATCACAGGGCTCGGATCTGGCTACACCTTC
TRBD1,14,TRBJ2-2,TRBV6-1,CASSAGQATGELFF,TGTGCCAGCAGTGCGGGACAGGCCACCGGGGAGCTGTTTTTT
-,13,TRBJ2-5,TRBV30,CAWSRDYQETQYF,TGTGCCTGGAGCCGGGACTACCAAGAGACCCAGTACTTC
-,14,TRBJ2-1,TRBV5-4,CAISQGYGSGEQFF,TGTGCCATCTCTCAGGGGTACGGTTCAGGCGAGCAGTTCTTC
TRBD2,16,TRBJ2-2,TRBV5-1,CASSLYGRAVTGELFF,TGCGCCAGCAGCTTATACGGGAGGGCCGTAACCGGGGAGCTGTTTTTT